These 10 T cell receptor beta chains originate from one sample sequenced in a study of radiation and T cells in renal cell carcinoma. Using immunoSEQ multiplex PCR, the repertoire was profiled, and TCRdb retains in-frame clones only, with some absent. The sample has tens of thousands of clones, roughly 79% seen once; the top ten hold roughly 7%. As to time point: blood 2 weeks post-SBRT. Treatment here: 15 Gy SBRT to primary tumor, nephrectomy 4 weeks later. The sample in question was blood, obtained from a patient whose treatment included radiotherapy and nephrectomy. All receptors derive from a man in his 60s with renal cell carcinoma.

This rearrangement joins TRBV2 to TRBJ1-2; D call uncertain. V lost 0 bases and J lost 0, with 14 bases in between. CDR3 length equals 17 residues. The germline CDR1 and CDR2 sequences are SNHLY and FYNNEI. CDR3 in DNA: TGTGCCAGCAGTGAAGCCCTCGGCCCATATGCTAACTATGGCTACACCTTC. This translates into CASSEALGPYANYGYTF.

V and J are TRBV6-1 and TRBJ2-1; tentative D call: TRBD1 (6 bases). There are 13 residues in the CDR3. V shed 6 bases and J shed 8 bases, with 14 bases lying between them. CDR1 and CDR2 from the germline V gene are MNHNS and SASEGT. The CDR3 loop reads CASSLDRTDEQFF. The DNA of the CDR3 is TGTGCCAGCAGCCTTGACAGGACCGATGAGCAGTTCTTC.

The CDR3: CASGLVRGLEDTQYF. The CDR3 DNA follows: TGTGCTAGTGGTTTGGTAAGGGGGCTCGAAGATACGCAGTATTTT. The chain recombines TRBV12-5 with TRBJ2-3, with 7 bases fitting TRBD1. CDR1 is LGHNT and CDR2 is FRNRAP in the germline V gene. The CDR3 spans 15 residues. V was clipped by 0 bases and J by 5 bases; unmatched bases: 5.

This chain links TRBV4-2 with TRBJ1-2; D gene ambiguous. Germline V gene sequence: CDR1 LGHNA, CDR2 YNFKEQ. The CDR3 runs 14 residues. The V gene lost 1 base and the J gene lost 4 bases, with 10 bases spanning the gap. The DNA of the CDR3 is TGTGCCAGCAGCCAAGGGGAAGGAACCTATGGCTACACCTTC. Amino acid sequence: CASSQGEGTYGYTF.

The chain has TRBV19 and TRBJ1-5; D may be TRBD1 (5 bases). CDR3 length equals 13 residues. The ends were cut back, 6 bases at V and 4 bases at J, with 10 bases in the middle. Germline values: CDR1 LNHDA, CDR2 SQIVND (reference sequence). In nucleotides, the CDR3 is TGTGCCAGTAGACGGGACCTTAATCAGCCCCAGCATTTT. Translating it yields CASRRDLNQPQHF. The full variable domain, with the rest looked up from reference TRBV19 and TRBJ1-5, is DGGITQSPKYLFRKEGQNVTLSCEQNLNHDAMYWYRQDPGQGLRLIYYSQIVNDFQKGDIAEGYSVSREKKESFPLTVTSAQKNPTAFYLCASRRDLNQPQHFGDGTRLSIL.

This chain links TRBV7-3 with TRBJ2-2; 8 bases are shared with TRBD2. The CDR3 has 16 amino acids. The germline CDR1 and CDR2 sequences are SGHTA and FQGTGA. The V segment lost 4 bases and the J segment 4 bases; nucleotides outside the gene matches: 8. The CDR3 loop reads CASSSELAEVTGELFF. CDR3 sequence (DNA): TGTGCCAGCAGCTCCGAACTAGCGGAGGTCACCGGGGAGCTGTTTTTT.

This chain links TRBV2 with TRBJ1-4; D is uncertain. CDR3 length: 14 amino acids. V was pared by 5 bases and J by 8 bases, with 15 bases between. From germline, CDR1 is SNHLY and CDR2 FYNNEI. The CDR3 here is CASSSSHPEEKLFF. CDR3 DNA: TGTGCCAGCAGTAGTAGCCACCCGGAGGAAAAACTGTTTTTT.

The V gene is TRBV2, the J gene TRBJ2-3; D is undetermined. The germline V and J ends were trimmed by 5 bases and 6 bases, with 12 bases remaining between them. The CDR3 has 13 amino acids. Germline-derived CDR1 and CDR2 are SNHLY and FYNNEI. CDR3 sequence reads: CASSLGRSDTQYF. The CDR3 DNA reads as TGTGCCAGCAGTCTCGGAAGGTCGGATACGCAGTATTTT.

The chain is built from TRBV2 and TRBJ2-5, with D perhaps matching TRBD1 (6 bases). The DNA end is more similar to TRBJ2-7, so the J call may be wrong. The CDR3 extends over 14 amino acids. Germline CDR1 SNHLY, CDR2 FYNNEI. This CDR3 reads CAGRGTPSSYEQYF. The CDR3 DNA follows: TGTGCTGGCAGAGGGACACCGAGCTCCTACGAGCAGTACTTC.

The rearrangement uses TRBV5-4 and TRBJ2-5, with D possibly matching TRBD1 (7 bases). Germline CDR1 is SGHNT and CDR2 is YYREEE (reference sequence). The CDR3 contains 13 residues. Between the trimmed V and J ends, which lost 3 bases and 7 bases, there was a span of 13 bases. CDR3 sequence reads: CASSSGGFGTQYF. The CDR3 coding sequence is TGTGCCAGCAGCTCAGGGGGGTTTGGGACCCAGTACTTC.